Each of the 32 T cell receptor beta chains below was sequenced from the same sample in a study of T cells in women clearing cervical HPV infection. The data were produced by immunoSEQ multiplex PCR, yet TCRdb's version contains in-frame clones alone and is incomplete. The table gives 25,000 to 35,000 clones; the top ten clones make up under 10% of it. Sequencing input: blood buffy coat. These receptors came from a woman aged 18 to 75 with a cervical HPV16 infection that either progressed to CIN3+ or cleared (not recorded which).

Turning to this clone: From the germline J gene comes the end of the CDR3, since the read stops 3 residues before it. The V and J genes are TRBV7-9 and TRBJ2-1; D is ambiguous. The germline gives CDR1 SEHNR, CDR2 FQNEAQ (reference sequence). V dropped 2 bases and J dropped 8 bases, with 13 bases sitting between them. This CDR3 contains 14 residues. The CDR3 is CASSLYGSEDEQFF. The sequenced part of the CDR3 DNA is TGTGCCAGCAGCTTATATGGCAGTGAGGATGAG. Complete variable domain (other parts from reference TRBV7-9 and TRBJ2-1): DTGVSQNPRHKITKRGQNVTFRCDPISEHNRLYWYRQTLGQGPEFLTYFQNEAQLEKSRLLSDRFSAERPKGSFSTLEIQRTEQGDSAMYLCASSLYGSEDEQFFGPGTRLTVL.

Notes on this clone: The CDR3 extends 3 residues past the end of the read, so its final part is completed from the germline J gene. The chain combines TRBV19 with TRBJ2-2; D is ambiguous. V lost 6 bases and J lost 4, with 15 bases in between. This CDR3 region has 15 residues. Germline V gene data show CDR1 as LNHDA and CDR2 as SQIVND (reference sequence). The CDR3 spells CASSPVQTSTGELFF. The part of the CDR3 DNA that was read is TGTGCCAGTAGCCCCGTCCAAACAAGCACCGGGGAG. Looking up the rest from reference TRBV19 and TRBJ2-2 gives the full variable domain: DGGITQSPKYLFRKEGQNVTLSCEQNLNHDAMYWYRQDPGQGLRLIYYSQIVNDFQKGDIAEGYSVSREKKESFPLTVTSAQKNPTAFYLCASSPVQTSTGELFFGEGSRLTVL.

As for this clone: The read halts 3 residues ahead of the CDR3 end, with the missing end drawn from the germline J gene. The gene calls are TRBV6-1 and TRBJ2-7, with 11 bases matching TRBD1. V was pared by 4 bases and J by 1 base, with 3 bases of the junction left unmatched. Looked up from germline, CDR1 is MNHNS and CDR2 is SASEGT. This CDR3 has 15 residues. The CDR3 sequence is CASSGGTGGSYEQYF. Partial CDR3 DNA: TGTGCCAGCAGTGGCGGGACAGGGGGATCCTACGAG.

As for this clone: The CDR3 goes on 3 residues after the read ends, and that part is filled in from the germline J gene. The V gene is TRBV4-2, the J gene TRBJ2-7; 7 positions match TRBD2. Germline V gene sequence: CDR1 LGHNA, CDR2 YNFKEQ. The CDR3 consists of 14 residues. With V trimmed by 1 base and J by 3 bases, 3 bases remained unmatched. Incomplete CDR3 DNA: TGTGCCAGCAGCCAAGCCCCTAGCGGCTACGAG. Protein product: CASSQAPSGYE. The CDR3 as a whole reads CASSQAPSGYEQYF.

The covered CDR3 bases are TGCGCCAGCAGTGTATCGCTAGCAGGAGGTGAG. It codes for CASSVSLAGGE. The full CDR3 reads CASSVSLAGGEQFF. V is TRBV10-1 and J is TRBJ2-1; D may be TRBD2 (5 bases). Read coverage stops 3 residues before the CDR3 terminus; the germline J gene supplies the remainder. In germline, CDR1 is WNHNN, CDR2 SYGVQD (reference sequence). Trimming shortened V by 4 bases and J by 9 bases, and 16 bases separated the two germline ends. This CDR3 contains 14 residues.

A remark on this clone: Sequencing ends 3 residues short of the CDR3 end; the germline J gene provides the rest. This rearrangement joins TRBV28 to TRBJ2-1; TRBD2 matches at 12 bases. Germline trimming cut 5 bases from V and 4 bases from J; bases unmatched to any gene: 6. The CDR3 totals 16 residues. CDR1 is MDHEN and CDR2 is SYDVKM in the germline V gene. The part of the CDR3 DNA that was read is TGTGCCAGCAGTGCCGAACTAGCGGGAGGATACAATGAG. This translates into CASSAELAGGYNE. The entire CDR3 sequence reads CASSAELAGGYNEQFF.

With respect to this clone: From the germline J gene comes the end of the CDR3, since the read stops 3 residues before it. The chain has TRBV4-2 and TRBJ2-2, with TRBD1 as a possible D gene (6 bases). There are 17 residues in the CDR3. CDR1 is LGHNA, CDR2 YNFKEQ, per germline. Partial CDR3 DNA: TGTGCCAGCAGCCAAGATAGGGTGGCAGGGGATAATTCACCG. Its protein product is CASSQDRVAGDNSP. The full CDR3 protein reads CASSQDRVAGDNSPLFF.

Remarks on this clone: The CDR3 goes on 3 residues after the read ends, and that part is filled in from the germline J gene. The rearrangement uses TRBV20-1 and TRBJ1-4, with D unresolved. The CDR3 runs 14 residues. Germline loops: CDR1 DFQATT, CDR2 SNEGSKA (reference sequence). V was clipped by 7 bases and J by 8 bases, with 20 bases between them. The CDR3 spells CSGPRAFVKEKLFF. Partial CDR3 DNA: TGCAGTGGCCCGCGGGCCTTTGTGAAAGAAAAA.

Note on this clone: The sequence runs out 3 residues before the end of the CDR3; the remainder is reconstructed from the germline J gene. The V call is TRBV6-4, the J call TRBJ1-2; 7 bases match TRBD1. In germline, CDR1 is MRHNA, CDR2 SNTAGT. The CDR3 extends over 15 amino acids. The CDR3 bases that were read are TGTGCCAGCAGCCAACCCCGGGACAGCAATCAGCCC. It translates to CASSQPRDSNQP. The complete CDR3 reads CASSQPRDSNQPYTF.

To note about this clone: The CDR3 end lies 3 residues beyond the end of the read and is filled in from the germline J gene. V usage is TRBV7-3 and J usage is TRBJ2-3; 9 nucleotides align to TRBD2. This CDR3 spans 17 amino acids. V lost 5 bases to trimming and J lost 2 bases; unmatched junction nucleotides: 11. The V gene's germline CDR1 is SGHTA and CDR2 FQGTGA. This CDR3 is CASSPQISGSFTDTQYF. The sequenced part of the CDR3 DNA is TGTGCCAGCAGCCCCCAAATTAGCGGGAGCTTCACAGATACG.

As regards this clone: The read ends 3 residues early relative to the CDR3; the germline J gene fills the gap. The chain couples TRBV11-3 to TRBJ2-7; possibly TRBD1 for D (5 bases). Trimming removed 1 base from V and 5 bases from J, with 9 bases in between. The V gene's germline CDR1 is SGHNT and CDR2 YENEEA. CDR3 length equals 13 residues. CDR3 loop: CASSLGQFHEQYF. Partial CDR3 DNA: TGTGCCAGCAGCTTAGGACAGTTCCACGAG.

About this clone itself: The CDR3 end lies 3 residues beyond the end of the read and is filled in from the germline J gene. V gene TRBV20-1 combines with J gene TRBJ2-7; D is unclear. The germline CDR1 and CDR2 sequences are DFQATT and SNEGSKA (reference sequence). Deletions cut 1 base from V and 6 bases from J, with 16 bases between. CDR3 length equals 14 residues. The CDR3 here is CSARGKGLRVEQYF. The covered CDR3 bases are TGCAGTGCTAGAGGGAAGGGCTTAAGAGTCGAG.

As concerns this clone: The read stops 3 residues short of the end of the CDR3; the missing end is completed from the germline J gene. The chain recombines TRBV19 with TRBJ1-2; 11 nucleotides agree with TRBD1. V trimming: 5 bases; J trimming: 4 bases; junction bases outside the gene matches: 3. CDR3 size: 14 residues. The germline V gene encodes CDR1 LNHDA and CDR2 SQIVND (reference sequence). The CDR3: CASSPGTGGYGYTF. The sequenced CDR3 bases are TGTGCCAGTAGTCCGGGGACAGGGGGCTATGGC.

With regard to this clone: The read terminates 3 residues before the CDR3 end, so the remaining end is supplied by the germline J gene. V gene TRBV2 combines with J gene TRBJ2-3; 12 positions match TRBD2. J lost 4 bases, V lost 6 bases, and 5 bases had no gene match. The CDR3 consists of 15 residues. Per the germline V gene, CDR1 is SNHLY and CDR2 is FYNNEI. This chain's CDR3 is CASSPLAGGPDTQYF. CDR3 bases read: TGTGCCAGCAGCCCGCTAGCGGGAGGGCCAGATACG.

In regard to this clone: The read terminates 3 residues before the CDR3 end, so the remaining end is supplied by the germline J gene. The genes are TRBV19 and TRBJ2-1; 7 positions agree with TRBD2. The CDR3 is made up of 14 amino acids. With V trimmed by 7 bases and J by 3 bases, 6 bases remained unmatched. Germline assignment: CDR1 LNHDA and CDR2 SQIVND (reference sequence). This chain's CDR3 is CASMGGEGYNEQFF. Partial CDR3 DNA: TGTGCCAGTATGGGGGGGGAGGGCTACAATGAG.

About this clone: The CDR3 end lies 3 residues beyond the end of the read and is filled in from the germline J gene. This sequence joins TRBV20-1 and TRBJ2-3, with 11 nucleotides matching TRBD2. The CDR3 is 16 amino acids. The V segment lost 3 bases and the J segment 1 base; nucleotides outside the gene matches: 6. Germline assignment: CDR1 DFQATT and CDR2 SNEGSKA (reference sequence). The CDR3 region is CSASLTSGDGTDTQYF. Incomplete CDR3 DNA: TGCAGTGCTAGCCTGACTAGCGGGGATGGCACAGATACG.

The CDR3 protein is CASSYPGVHEAFF. CDR3 bases read: TGTGCCAGCAGTTACCCAGGGGTTCATGAA. V usage is TRBV6-2 or TRBV6-3 and J usage is TRBJ1-1, with D possibly TRBD1 on 6 matching bases. The missing CDR3 end, 3 residues past where the read stops, is filled in from the germline J gene. The V and J ends lost 2 bases and 7 bases respectively, with 11 bases between them. The germline gives CDR1 MNHEY, CDR2 SVGEGT. The CDR3 sequence is 13 residues long.

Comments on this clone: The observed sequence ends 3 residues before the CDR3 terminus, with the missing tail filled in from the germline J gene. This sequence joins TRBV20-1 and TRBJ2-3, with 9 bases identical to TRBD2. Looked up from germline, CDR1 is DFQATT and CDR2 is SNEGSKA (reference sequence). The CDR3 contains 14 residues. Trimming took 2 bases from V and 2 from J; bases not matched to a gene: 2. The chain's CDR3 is CSARLAGTTDTQYF. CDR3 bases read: TGCAGTGCTAGACTAGCGGGAACCACAGATACG.

This CDR3 is CASSKGSSGHYNEQFF. Incomplete CDR3 DNA: TGTGCCAGCAGTAAAGGGAGTAGCGGGCACTACAATGAG. The J gene is TRBJ2-1, the V gene TRBV6-1, with 7 bases that match TRBD2. The read ends 3 residues shy of where the CDR3 ends; the end is completed using the germline J gene. J gave up 3 bases and V 5 bases, and 10 bases lay outside the gene matches. This CDR3 spans 16 amino acids. Per the germline V gene, CDR1 is MNHNS and CDR2 is SASEGT.

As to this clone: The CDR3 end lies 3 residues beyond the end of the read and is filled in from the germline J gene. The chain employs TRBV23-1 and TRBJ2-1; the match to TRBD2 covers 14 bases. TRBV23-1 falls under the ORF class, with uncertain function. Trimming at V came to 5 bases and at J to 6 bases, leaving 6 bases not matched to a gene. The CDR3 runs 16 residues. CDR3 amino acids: CASSTSGTSGSNEQFF. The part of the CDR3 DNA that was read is TGCGCCAGCAGTACTTCCGGGACTAGCGGGAGCAATGAG.

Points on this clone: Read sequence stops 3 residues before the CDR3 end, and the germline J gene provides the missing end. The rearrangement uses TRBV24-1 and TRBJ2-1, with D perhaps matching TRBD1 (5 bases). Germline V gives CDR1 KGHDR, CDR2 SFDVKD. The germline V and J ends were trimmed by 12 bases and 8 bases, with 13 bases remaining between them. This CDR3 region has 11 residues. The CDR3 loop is CAPGRAHEQFF. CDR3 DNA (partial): TGTGCCCCAGGCAGGGCCCATGAG.

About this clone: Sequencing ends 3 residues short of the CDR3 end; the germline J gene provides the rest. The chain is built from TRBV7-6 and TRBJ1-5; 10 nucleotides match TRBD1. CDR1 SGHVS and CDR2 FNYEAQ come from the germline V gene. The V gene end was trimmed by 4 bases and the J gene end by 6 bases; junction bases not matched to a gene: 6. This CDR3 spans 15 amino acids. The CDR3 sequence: CASSYGDRGSQPQHF. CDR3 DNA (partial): TGTGCCAGCAGCTATGGGGACAGGGGTAGTCAGCCC. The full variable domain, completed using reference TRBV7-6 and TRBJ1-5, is GAGVSQSPRYKVTKRGQDVALRCDPISGHVSLYWYRQALGQGPEFLTYFNYEAQQDKSGLPNDRFSAERPEGSISTLTIQRTEQRDSAMYRCASSYGDRGSQPQHFGDGTRLSIL.

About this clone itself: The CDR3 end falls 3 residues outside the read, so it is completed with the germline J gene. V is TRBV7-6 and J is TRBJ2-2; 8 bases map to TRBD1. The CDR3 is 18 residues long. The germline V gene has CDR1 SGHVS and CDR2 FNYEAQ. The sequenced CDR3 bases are TGTGCCAGCAGCCCCAGGGGGCCAGGGAGCTCCTATAATTCACCG. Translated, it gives CASSPRGPGSSYNSP. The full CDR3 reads CASSPRGPGSSYNSPLFF. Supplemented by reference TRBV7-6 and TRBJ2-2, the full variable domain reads GAGVSQSPRYKVTKRGQDVALRCDPISGHVSLYWYRQALGQGPEFLTYFNYEAQQDKSGLPNDRFSAERPEGSISTLTIQRTEQRDSAMYRCASSPRGPGSSYNSPLFFGEGSRLTVL.

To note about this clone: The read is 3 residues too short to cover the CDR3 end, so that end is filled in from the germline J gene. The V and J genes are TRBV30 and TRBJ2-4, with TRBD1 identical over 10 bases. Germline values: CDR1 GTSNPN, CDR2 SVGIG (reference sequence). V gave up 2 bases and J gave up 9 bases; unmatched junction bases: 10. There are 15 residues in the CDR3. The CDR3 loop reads CAWSPRQGARSIQYF. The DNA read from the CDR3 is TGTGCCTGGAGTCCACGACAGGGGGCGCGTAGCATT.

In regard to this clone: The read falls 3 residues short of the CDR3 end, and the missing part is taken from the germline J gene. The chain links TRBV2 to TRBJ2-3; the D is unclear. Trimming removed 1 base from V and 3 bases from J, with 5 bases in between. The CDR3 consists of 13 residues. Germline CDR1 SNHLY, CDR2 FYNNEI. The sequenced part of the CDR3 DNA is TGTGCCAGCAGTGAAGGCGAGACAGATACG. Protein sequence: CASSEGETDT. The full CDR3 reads CASSEGETDTQYF.

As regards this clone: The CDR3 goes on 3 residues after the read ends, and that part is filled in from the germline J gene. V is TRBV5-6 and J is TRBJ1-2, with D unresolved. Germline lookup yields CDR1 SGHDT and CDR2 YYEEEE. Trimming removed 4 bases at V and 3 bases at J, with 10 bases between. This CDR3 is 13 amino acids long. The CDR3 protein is CASSNDFYYGYTF. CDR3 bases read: TGTGCCAGCAGCAATGACTTTTACTATGGC.

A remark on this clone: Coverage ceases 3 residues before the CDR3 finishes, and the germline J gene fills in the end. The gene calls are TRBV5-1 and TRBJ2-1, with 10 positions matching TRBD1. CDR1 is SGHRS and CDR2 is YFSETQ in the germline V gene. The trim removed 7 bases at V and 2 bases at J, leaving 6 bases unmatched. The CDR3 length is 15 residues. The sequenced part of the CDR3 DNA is TGCGCCAGCGAGGGCGGGACAGGGGCCTACAATGAG. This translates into CASEGGTGAYNE. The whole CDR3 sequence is CASEGGTGAYNEQFF.

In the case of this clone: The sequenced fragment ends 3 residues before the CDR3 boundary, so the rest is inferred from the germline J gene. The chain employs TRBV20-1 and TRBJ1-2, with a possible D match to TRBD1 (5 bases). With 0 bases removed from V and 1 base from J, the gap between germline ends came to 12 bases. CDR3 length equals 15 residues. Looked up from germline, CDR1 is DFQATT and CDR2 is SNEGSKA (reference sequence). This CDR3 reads CSARERDRFNYGYTF. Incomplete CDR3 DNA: TGCAGTGCTAGAGAGAGAGACAGATTTAACTATGGC.

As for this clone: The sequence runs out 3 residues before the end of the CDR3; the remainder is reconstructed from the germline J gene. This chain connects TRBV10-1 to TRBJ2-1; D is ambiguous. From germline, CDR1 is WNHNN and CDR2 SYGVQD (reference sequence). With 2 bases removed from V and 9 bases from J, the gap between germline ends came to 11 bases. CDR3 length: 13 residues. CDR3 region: CASSETPYSEQFF. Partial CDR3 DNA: TGCGCCAGCAGTGAGACCCCCTATTCTGAG.

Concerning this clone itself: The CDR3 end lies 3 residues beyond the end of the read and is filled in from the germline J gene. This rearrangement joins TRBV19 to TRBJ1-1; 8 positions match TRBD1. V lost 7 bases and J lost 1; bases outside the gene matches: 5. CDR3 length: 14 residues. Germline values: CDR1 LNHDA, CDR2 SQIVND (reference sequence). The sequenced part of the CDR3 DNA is TGTGCCAGTAAACAGGGGGGGGAGAACACTGAA. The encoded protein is CASKQGGENTE. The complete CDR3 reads CASKQGGENTEAFF.

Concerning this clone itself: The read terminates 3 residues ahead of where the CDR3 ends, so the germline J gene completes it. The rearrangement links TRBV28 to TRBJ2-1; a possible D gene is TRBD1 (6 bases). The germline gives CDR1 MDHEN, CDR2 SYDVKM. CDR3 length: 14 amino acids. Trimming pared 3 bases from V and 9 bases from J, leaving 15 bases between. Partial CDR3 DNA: TGTGCCAGCAGTTTCTCCACAGGGTTTGGTGAG. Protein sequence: CASSFSTGFGE. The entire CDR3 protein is CASSFSTGFGEQFF. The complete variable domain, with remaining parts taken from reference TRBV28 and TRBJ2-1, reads DVKVTQSSRYLVKRTGEKVFLECVQDMDHENMFWYRQDPGLGLRLIYFSYDVKMKEKGDIPEGYSVSREKKERFSLILESASTNQTSMYLCASSFSTGFGEQFFGPGTRLTVL.

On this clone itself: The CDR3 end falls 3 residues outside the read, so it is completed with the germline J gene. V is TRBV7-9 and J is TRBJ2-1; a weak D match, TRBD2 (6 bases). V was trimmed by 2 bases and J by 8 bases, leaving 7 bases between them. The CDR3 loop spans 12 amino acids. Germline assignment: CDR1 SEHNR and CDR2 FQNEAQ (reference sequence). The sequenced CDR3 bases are TGTGCCAGCAGCTTACCGGGGGATGAG. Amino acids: CASSLPGDE. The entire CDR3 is CASSLPGDEQFF.